This T cell receptor (beta chain) was captured in a study of post-analysis software for immune sequencing data. Study outcomes and limitations: There were about five TRBV segments more frequent in patients than controls, and TRBV5-6, TRBV5-1 and TRBV20-1 were among them.

Every TCR beta cDNA library bore unique molecular identifiers. Input of roughly 1 to 11 million T cells yielded some 500,000 cDNA molecules. MiXCR, applied by TCRdb to the PCR reads, yields one record per CDR3 protein. The sample yields some 500,000 distinct CDR3 sequences, 45% seen once. The CDR3 totals 18 residues. CDR1 SGHNT and CDR2 YYREEE come from the germline V gene (reference sequence). V shed 4 bases and J 4 bases; nucleotides not matched to a gene: 12. Regarding this clonotype: Antigen specificity is unknown.

The sequenced sample consisted of blood. The chain couples TRBV5-4 to TRBJ2-5; 14 bases agree with TRBD2. This clonotype was obtained from a girl between 10 and 17 years old with multiple sclerosis. The CDR3, as DNA: TGTGCCAGCAGCCCGCCGGGACTAGCGGGAGTTGTCGGAGAGACCCAGTACTTC. As protein: CASSPPGLAGVVGETQYF. The complete variable domain, with remaining parts taken from reference TRBV5-4 and TRBJ2-5, reads ETGVTQSPTHLIKTRGQQVTLRCSSQSGHNTVSWYQQALGQGPQFIFQYYREEENGRGNFPPRFSGLQFPNYSSELNVNALELDDSALYLCASSPPGLAGVVGETQYFGPGTRLLVL.